The present T cell receptor beta chain was sequenced within a study of identical twins. To note about this clonotype: Antigen: not known.

Notes on the study in general: Cord blood beta clonotypes that were abundant carried fewer insertions, and memory repertoires showed no such trend. Analyses based on zero insertions could be partly confounded by invariant MAIT and iNKT cells.

The CDR3 has 15 residues. V gave up 2 bases and J gave up 7 bases, with 15 bases separating them. The germline V gene encodes CDR1 LGHNA and CDR2 YSLEER. Template switching created a universal primer site, and the cDNA included unique molecular identifiers. TCRdb redid the calling of the 5' RACE reads with MiXCR, one entry per CDR3 protein. The data show about 470,000 distinct CDR3 sequences, approximately 25% seen once. The sample also formed part of further work on T cells expressing NK-cell markers. That report notes: Anti-gamma-delta TCR antibody use in several experiments restricted sorting to alpha-beta TCR T cells.

The chain combines TRBV4-3 with TRBJ2-1; tentatively, D is TRBD2 (5 bases). This TCR came from a woman between 18 and 29 years old in good health. The sequencing sample was made of CD4+ T cells sorted from blood. In DNA, the CDR3 is TGCGCCAGCAGCCAAAACTCGGCTAGCAGAAATGAGCAGTTCTTC. It encodes CASSQNSASRNEQFF.